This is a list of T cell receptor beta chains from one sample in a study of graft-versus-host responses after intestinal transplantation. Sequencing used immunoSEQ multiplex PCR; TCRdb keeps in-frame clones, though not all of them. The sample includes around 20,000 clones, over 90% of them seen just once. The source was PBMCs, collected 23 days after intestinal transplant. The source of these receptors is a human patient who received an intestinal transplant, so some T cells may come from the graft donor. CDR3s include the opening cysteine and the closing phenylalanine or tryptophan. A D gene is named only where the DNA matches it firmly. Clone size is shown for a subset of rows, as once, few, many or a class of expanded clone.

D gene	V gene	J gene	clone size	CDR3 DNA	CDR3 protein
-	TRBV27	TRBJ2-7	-	TGTGCCAGCAGTTTAACCGCTAATGGGGCCTACGAGCAGTACTTC	CASSLTANGAYEQYF
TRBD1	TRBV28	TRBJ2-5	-	TGTGCCAGCAGTCCCATTGAGACAGGGGGCGGAGAGACCCAGTACTTC	CASSPIETGGGETQYF
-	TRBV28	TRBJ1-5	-	TGTGCCAGCAGCCCTCGCCCAGGGTACAATCAGCCCCAGCATTTT	CASSPRPGYNQPQHF
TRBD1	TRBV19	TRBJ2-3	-	TGTGCCAGTAGTGACAGGGGTAACACAGATACGCAGTATTTT	CASSDRGNTDTQYF
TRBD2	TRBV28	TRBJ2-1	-	TGTGCCAGCAGTTCCCCCCTAGCGGGAGGGGACAATGAGCAGTTCTTC	CASSSPLAGGDNEQFF
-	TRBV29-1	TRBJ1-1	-	TGCAGCGTTAACCCGAGCTTAACTCCCTCTGAAGCTTTCTTT	CSVNPSLTPSEAFF
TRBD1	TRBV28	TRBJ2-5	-	TGTGCCAGCAGTCCTGGACAGGGGGCCGTAGAGACCCAGTACTTC	CASSPGQGAVETQYF
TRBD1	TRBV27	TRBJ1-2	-	TGTGCCAGCAGTGCCGACAGGGAGATATCGGGCTACACCTTC	CASSADREISGYTF
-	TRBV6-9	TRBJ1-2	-	TGTGCCAGCTGGTATGAAGGCTACACCTTC	CASWYEGYTF
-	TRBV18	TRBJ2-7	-	TGTGCCAGCTCACCCTACAGGGCTCCCACCTACGAGCAGTACTTC	CASSPYRAPTYEQYF
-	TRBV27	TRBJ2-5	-	TGTGCCAGCAGTCCCCGGGCCTCCCTGGGGGAGCAAGAGACCCAGTACTTC	CASSPRASLGEQETQYF
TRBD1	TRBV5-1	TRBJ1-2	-	TGCGCCAGCAGCTTGGAACAGGGGCTCGCCCCAAAGGATGGCTACACCTTC	CASSLEQGLAPKDGYTF
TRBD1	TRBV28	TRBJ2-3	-	TGTGCCAGCAGTTTCCGCCGGGACAGGATGAGGGCCTTCACAGATACGCAGTATTTT	CASSFRRDRMRAFTDTQYF
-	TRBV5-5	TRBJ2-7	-	TGTGCCAGCAGCTTGGAACCCCTTGGGGCAGGGAAGTACGAGCAGTACTTC	CASSLEPLGAGKYEQYF
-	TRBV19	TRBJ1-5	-	TGTGCCAGTAGTATATTTTTAGGAGATCAGCCCCAGCATTTT	CASSIFLGDQPQHF
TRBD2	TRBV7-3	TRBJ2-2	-	TGTGCCAGCAGCTTTACTAGCGGAGCGAACACCGGGGAGCTGTTTTTT	CASSFTSGANTGELFF
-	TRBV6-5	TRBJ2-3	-	TGTGCCAGCAGCTACTCTTCCAGAGCAGATACGCAGTATTTT	CASSYSSRADTQYF
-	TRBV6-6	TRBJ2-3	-	TGTGCCAGCAGTTACTCGACATCAGATACGCAGTATTTT	CASSYSTSDTQYF
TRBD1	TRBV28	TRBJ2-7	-	TGTGCCAGCAGTTACGTCCGAGTCGACAGGGGAACCTACGAGCAGTACTTC	CASSYVRVDRGTYEQYF
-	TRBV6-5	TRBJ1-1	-	TGTGCCAGCAGTTACAGGGGGGTCACTGAAGCTTTCTTT	CASSYRGVTEAFF
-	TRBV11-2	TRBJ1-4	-	TGTGCCAGCAGCTTAGGGAGACAGCCTAATGAAAAACTGTTTTTT	CASSLGRQPNEKLFF
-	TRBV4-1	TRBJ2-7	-	TGCGCCAGCAGCCAAGAGCAGAACTTCGCTAGCTCCTACGAGCAGTACTTC	CASSQEQNFASSYEQYF
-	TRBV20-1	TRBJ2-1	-	TGCAGTGCTTTTCAGAACAATGAGCGGTTCTTC	CSAFQNNERFF
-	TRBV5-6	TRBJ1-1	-	TGTGCCAGCAGCTTAAGGGGTATGAACACTGAAGCTTTCTTT	CASSLRGMNTEAFF
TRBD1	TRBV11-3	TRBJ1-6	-	TGTGCCAGCAGCTTGACAGGGGGTAATTCACCCCTCCACTTT	CASSLTGGNSPLHF
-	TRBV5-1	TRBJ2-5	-	TGCGCCAGCAGCCATGGACAGAGTGGGGAGACCCAGTACTTC	CASSHGQSGETQYF
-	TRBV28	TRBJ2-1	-	TGTGCCAGCAGTTTAACCCCAGGCGGGGAGCAGTTCTTC	CASSLTPGGEQFF
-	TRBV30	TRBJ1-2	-	TGTGCCTGGAGTGTATTGGGCGGAACTAACTATGGCTACACCTTC	CAWSVLGGTNYGYTF
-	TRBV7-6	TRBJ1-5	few	TGTGCCAGCAGCTTAGAGGCCGGGCATCAGCCCCAGCATTTT	CASSLEAGHQPQHF
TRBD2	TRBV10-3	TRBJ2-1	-	TGTGCCATCTCCTCCTCGGGGGAGCGGGAGTTCAATGAGCAGTTCTTC	CAISSSGEREFNEQFF
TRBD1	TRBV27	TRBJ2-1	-	TGTGCCAGCAGTGCACGACAGGGGGGGAGAGATGAGCAGTTCTTC	CASSARQGGRDEQFF
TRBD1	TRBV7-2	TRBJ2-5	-	TGTGCCAGCAGCTTAATTGTGACAGGGGGAGAAGAGACCCAGTACTTC	CASSLIVTGGEETQYF
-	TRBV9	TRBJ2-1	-	TGTGCCAGCAGCGTAGACGAAACCCACAATGAGCAGTTCTTC	CASSVDETHNEQFF
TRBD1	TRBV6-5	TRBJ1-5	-	TGTGCCAGCAGTTACAGGACAGGGGTTCAGCCCCAGCATTTT	CASSYRTGVQPQHF
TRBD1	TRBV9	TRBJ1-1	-	TGTGCCAGCAGCGCTTATCCGGGACAGGAATACACTGAAGCTTTCTTT	CASSAYPGQEYTEAFF
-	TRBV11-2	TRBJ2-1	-	TGTGCCAGCAGCCATACGAAAGGCAATTACAATGAGCAGTTCTTC	CASSHTKGNYNEQFF
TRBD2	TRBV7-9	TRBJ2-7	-	TGTGCCAGCACCGACGGGGGGACTTTCCCAAGCTCCTACGAGCAGTACTTC	CASTDGGTFPSSYEQYF
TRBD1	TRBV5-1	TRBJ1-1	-	TGCGCCAGCAGCGTTGGACAGGGCGGCACTGAAGCTTTCTTT	CASSVGQGGTEAFF
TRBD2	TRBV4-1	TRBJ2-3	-	TGCGCCAGCAGCCAAGGGACTAGCTCAGATACGCAGTATTTT	CASSQGTSSDTQYF
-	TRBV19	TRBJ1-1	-	TGTGCCAGTAGTAGACAGGCTGAAGCTTTCTTT	CASSRQAEAFF
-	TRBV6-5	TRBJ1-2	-	TGTGCCAGCAGTTTCTCGACAGGAAACTATGGCTACACCTTC	CASSFSTGNYGYTF
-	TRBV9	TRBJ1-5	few	TGTGCCAGCAGCGTAGGGGGGGGTCACAATCAGCCCCAGCATTTT	CASSVGGGHNQPQHF